The clone carrying this TCR beta chain was observed many times. Antigen: not known. The data belong to a study of identical twins. Points from the study as a whole: A cross-sectional statistical analysis, not follow-up of the same donors, supported the conclusions. Models underestimated TCR alpha sharing (out-of-frame) in monozygotic twins.

The germline gives CDR1 SGHVS, CDR2 FNYEAQ. The CDR3 is made up of 13 amino acids. V was shortened by 1 base and J by 5 bases, with 8 bases between the two germline ends. Using its own MiXCR run on the 5' RACE reads, TCRdb lists one record per CDR3 protein. The data contain some 590,000 distinct CDR3 sequences, around a tenth of them seen just once; the ten biggest clones take up 2.5% to 3%. The data were also submitted as part of a second study, on yellow fever vaccine responses in identical twins. This second study notes: Twins' vaccine T cell responses reportedly seemed partly convergent and partly personalized.

Sample: PBMCs. The chain joins TRBV7-6 to TRBJ2-5; no clear D. This clonotype originated in a woman younger than 30 in good health. The CDR3 DNA reads as TGTGCCAGCAGCTTAGACTTGTGGGAGACCCAGTACTTC. Protein sequence: CASSLDLWETQYF.